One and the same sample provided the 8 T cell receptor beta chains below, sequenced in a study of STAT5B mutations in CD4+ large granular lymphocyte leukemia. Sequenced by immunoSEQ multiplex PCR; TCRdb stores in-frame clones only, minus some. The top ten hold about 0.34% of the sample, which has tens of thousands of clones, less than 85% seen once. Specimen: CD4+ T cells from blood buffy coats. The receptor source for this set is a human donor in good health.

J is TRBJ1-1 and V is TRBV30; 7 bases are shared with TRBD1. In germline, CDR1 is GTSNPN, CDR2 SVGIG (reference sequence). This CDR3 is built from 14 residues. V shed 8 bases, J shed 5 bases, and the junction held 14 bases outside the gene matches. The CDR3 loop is CAHHVTTGRTEAFF. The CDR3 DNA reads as TGTGCCCATCATGTAACGACAGGGAGGACTGAAGCTTTCTTT.

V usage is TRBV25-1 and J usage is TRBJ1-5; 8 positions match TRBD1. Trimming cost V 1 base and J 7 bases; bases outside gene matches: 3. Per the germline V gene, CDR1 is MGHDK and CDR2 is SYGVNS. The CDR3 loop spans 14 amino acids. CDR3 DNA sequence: TGTGCCAGCAGTGAATGGACAGGGATCCAGCCCCAGCATTTT. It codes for CASSEWTGIQPQHF.

CDR3 amino acids: CASSLRDRGQETQYF. The CDR3 DNA sequence: TGTGCCAGCAGCCTTCGGGACAGGGGACAAGAGACCCAGTACTTC. V gene TRBV7-2 combines with J gene TRBJ2-5, with 10 bases that match TRBD1. There are 15 residues in the CDR3. The V gene's germline CDR1 is SGHTA and CDR2 FQGNSA. V was clipped by 5 bases and J by 2 bases; unmatched bases: 5.

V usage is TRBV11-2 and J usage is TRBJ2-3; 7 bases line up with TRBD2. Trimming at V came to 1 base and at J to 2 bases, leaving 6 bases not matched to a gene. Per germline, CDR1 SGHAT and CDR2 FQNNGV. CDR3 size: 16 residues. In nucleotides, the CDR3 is TGTGCCAGCAGCTTAGGGGGCGCGGGAGCCACAGATACGCAGTATTTT. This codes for CASSLGGAGATDTQYF.

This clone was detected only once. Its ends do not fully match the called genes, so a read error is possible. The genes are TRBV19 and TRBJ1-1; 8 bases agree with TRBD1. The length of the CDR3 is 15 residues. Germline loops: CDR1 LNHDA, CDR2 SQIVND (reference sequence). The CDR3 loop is CASTEIRTGNAEAFF. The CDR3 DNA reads TGTGCCAGTACGGAGATCAGGACAGGGAACGCTGAAGCTTTCTTT.

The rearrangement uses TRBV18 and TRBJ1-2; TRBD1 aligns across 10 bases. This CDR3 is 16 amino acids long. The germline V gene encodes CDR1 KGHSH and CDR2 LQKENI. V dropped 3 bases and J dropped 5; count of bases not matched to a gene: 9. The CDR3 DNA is TGTGCCAGCTCACCGTACGGGACAGGGGACATGTATGGCTACACCTTC. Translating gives CASSPYGTGDMYGYTF.

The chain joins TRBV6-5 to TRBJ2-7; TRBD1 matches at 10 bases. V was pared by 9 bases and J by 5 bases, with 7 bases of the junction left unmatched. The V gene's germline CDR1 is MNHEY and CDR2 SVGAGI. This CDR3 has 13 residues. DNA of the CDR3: TGTGCCAGTGAGCCGGGACAGGGGAACGAGCAGTACTTC. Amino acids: CASEPGQGNEQYF.

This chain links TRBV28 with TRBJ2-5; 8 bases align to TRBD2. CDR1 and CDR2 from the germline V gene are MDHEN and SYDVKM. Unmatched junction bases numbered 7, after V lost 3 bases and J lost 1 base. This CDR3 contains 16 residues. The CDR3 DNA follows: TGTGCCAGCAGTTTTGTTAGCGGGGAGGTCCAAGAGACCCAGTACTTC. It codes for CASSFVSGEVQETQYF.